Below, one T cell receptor (beta chain) is given with its context. Its antigen is as yet unknown. This record comes from a study of Ad26.COV2.S vaccination and SARS-CoV-2 variants. Findings of the study overall: It was vaccine recipients, not placebo recipients, who had the higher spike-specific TCR breadth. Responses of spike-specific T cells (both CD8+ and CD4+) reportedly showed substantial breadth after vaccination.

Only in-frame clones appear in the TCRdb table, and some are missing; sequencing was by immunoSEQ multiplex PCR. The sample includes around 300,000 clones, approximately 86% seen only once; the top ten take approximately 12%. Germline lookup yields CDR1 SEHNR and CDR2 FQNEAQ (reference sequence). Trimming took 0 bases from V and 11 from J; bases not matched to a gene: 12. The CDR3 has 17 residues. The sample's treatment: around 19 received Ad26.COV2.S at low or high dose, single or two shots; several received placebo; per-sample allocation not given. The study sampled participants on day 63 after the first vaccine or placebo injection. Vaccine was an Ad26 vector expressing Wuhan-strain SARS-CoV-2 spike.

This sequence was found in a person between 18 and 60 years old who received the Ad26.COV2.S COVID-19 vaccine or a placebo. Material: peripheral blood, obtained in a trial of Ad26.COV2.S vaccine versus placebo. The chain employs TRBV7-9 and TRBJ1-6; 8 nucleotides align to TRBD1. The CDR3 protein is CASSLALRTGIRAPLHF. The CDR3 coding sequence is TGTGCCAGCAGCTTAGCGCTAAGGACAGGGATAAGGGCACCCCTCCACTTT.